Listed below are T cell receptor beta chains from one sample, sequenced in a study of T cell repertoires in cytomegalovirus infection. TCRdb processed the reads anew with MiXCR; each CDR3 protein has one entry. Among 740,000 or so distinct CDR3 sequences, approximately 34% were seen once, and the ten largest hold roughly 2.8%. What was sequenced was PBMCs. These receptors originate from a human donor in good health (CMV status not recorded). Some clones in this sample may be carry-over from other donors' samples. Both conserved end residues are part of each CDR3. A D gene is named only where the DNA matches it firmly. Size is stated for part of the rows, as once, few or many counts, or as a class when the clone is expanded.

.	TRBV15	TRBJ2-1	.	TGTTCCACCAGCAGAGATATCGTCAACAATGAGCAGTTCTTC	CSTSRDIVNNEQFF
many	TRBV7-9	TRBJ2-7	.	TGTGCCAGCAGCCCGATGGAGGGCAGTCGATCCTACGAGCAGTACTTC	CASSPMEGSRSYEQYF
.	TRBV7-4	TRBJ1-4	TRBD1	TGTGCCAGCAGCCACGGACAGGGCGGTGCAACTAATGAAAAACTGTTTTTT	CASSHGQGGATNEKLFF
.	TRBV6-5	TRBJ2-7	.	TGTTCCAGCTGGGCGGGATTCGAGCAGTACTTC	CSSWAGFEQYF
.	TRBV28	TRBJ1-5	TRBD1	TGTGCCAGCAGTTTGGGGTGGGCAGGGGGCGTACTGGCTCAGCCCCAGCATTTT	CASSLGWAGGVLAQPQHF
few	TRBV19	TRBJ2-2	.	TGTGCCAGTAGTATTCCCCGGGCCTTGAACACCGGGGAGCTGTTTTTT	CASSIPRALNTGELFF
few	TRBV5-8	TRBJ1-1	.	TGTGCCAGCAGCCCGCCAAGGCGAATAGGGATTAGCACTGAAGCTTTCTTT	CASSPPRRIGISTEAFF
.	TRBV28	TRBJ2-6	.	TGTTCCAGCTGGGACCGAGGGTCTGGGGCCAACGTCCTTACTTTC	CSSWDRGSGANVLTF
.	TRBV6-5	TRBJ1-4	.	TGTGCCAGCTCGGCCTCACTGGGTGAAAAACTGTTTTTT	CASSASLGEKLFF
few	TRBV4-1	TRBJ2-7	.	TGTGCCAGCAGCCAAGATACAGCTAGCTCCTACGAGCAGTACTTC	CASSQDTASSYEQYF
few	TRBV5-4	TRBJ2-5	TRBD2	TGTGCCAGCAGCTTCGGGAGGGCCGAGCGAGAGACCCAGTACTTC	CASSFGRAERETQYF
few	TRBV10-3	TRBJ1-1	.	TGTGCCATCAGTGAGTTTGGGGGTCCTGAAGCTTTCTTT	CAISEFGGPEAFF
.	TRBV29-1	TRBJ2-3	.	TGCAGCGTCGAAGGCGGAGATACGCAGTATTTT	CSVEGGDTQYF
.	TRBV15	TRBJ1-3	.	TGTGCCACCAGCAGAGATTCGAGGGGTAGCTCCATATATTTT	CATSRDSRGSSIYF
many	TRBV7-2	TRBJ2-1	.	TGTGCCAGCAGCTTAGCATCGACGGGGGCCCTACTAATGGGTGAGCAGTTCTTC	CASSLASTGALLMGEQFF
.	TRBV19	TRBJ1-6	.	TGTGCCAGTAGCGCCGGGGTGAGAAGTTCACCCCTCCACTTT	CASSAGVRSSPLHF
.	TRBV20-1	TRBJ1-5	.	TGCAGTGCTAGAGGATTTGGGGGCAATCAGCCCCAGCATTTT	CSARGFGGNQPQHF
.	TRBV6-5	TRBJ2-3	.	TGTGCCAGCAGTTACAGCGAGGGGGTAGAGAATACGCAGTATTTT	CASSYSEGVENTQYF
few	TRBV28	TRBJ2-7	TRBD2	TGTGCCAGCAGTACCAGGAGGGAGGGCCCAGACGAGCAGTACTTC	CASSTRREGPDEQYF
.	TRBV6-2/TRBV6-3	TRBJ2-7	.	TGTGCCAGCAGTTACTCTACTCTCTACGAGCAGTACTTC	CASSYSTLYEQYF
once	TRBV6-5	TRBJ1-2	TRBD1	TGTGCCAGCAGTTACGGACAGGGATTCAGTGGCTACACCTTC	CASSYGQGFSGYTF
.	TRBV7-2	TRBJ1-2	.	TGTGCCAGAAGTTTTGACAGCCACGATGGCTACACCTTC	CARSFDSHDGYTF
.	TRBV2	TRBJ1-2	.	TGTGCCAGCAGTGTCGGAAATACTGCTAACTATGGCTACACCTTC	CASSVGNTANYGYTF
few	TRBV6-2/TRBV6-3	TRBJ1-5	.	TGTGCCAGCAGTTACGGGCCACCAAATCAGCCCCAGCATTTT	CASSYGPPNQPQHF
.	TRBV27	TRBJ1-4	.	TGTGCCAGCAGTCCCCAGTCAGCCGACAAACTGTTTTTT	CASSPQSADKLFF
.	TRBV2	TRBJ1-1	.	TGTGCCACCACTAGGGTTGAAGCGACTGAAGCTTTCTTT	CATTRVEATEAFF
.	TRBV6-1	TRBJ2-2	.	TGTGCCAGCAGTGGCCGGTTGACCGGGGAGCTGTTTTTT	CASSGRLTGELFF
.	TRBV28	TRBJ2-7	TRBD1	TGTGCCAGCAGCCAGGGGGCATGGGAGCAGTACTTC	CASSQGAWEQYF
many	TRBV28	TRBJ2-7	.	TGTGCCAGCAGAAGACATGGAGAGGTTTCCTCCTACGAGCAGTACTTC	CASRRHGEVSSYEQYF
once	TRBV7-6	TRBJ1-2	.	TGTGCCAGCAGCTTAGCGGGTCACAGGGCGGCCTCTATTCGCTACACCTTC	CASSLAGHRAASIRYTF
.	TRBV14	TRBJ2-3	TRBD2	TGTGCCAGCAGCCAAGAGGTCGGGAGGGGAGATACGCAGTATTTT	CASSQEVGRGDTQYF